Given below is one T cell receptor (beta chain) in context. In this sample, this clone turned up a few times. The specificity of this receptor is unknown. No base-level quality is on record; no much larger clone is a single base apart. Every depressed patient was matched in pairs with a non-depressed control on sex, age, current smoking status and body mass index. Every participant was of European descent. A DSM-IV diagnosis of major depressive disorder and a Hamilton Rating Scale for Depression score of at least 18 were present in all patients. Before enrollment, patients had taken no psychiatric medication, antidepressants included, for at least 8 weeks. Among the patients, depression severity spanned the moderate-to-severe range. Participants were excluded if they had major medical conditions, Axis I/II comorbidities, regular medication or illicit drug use, or weekly alcohol intake above 100 g. Approximately 30 ml of peripheral blood was collected into EDTA tubes from each participant. Thawed PBMCs underwent magnetic negative selection with the BD IMag Human CD4 T Lymphocyte Enrichment Set to purify CD4+ T cells. Flow cytometry confirmed that the CD4+ enrichment method typically gave 90% to 95% purity. A subgroup of roughly five case-control pairs, chosen blind to the chemokine receptor expression and flow-cytometric repertoire skewing results, underwent TCRbeta sequencing. Every blood sample was taken in the morning at 8:00 a.m., and Ficoll-Hypaque gradient centrifugation was used to isolate PBMCs. PBMCs were cryopreserved by gradual cooling to -80 degrees C and were kept in liquid nitrogen until assay.

The CDR3 holds 11 amino acids from the cysteine to the phenylalanine. Of all the DNA, just the CDR3 is kept, 33 bases in frame from base 1. Taken from the germline V gene (reference sequence), the CDR1 and CDR2 loops are SGHKS and YYEKEE. The junction shows trimming of 7 bases on V and 2 bases on J, plus 7 bases between the germline ends. The Qiagen DNeasy Blood and Tissue Kit was used to extract total genomic DNA from the purified CD4+ T cells. Amplification and sequencing of the TCRbeta CDR3 region, as defined according to IMGT, were carried out with immunoSEQ immunosequencing protocols. As for how the authors treated the data: Preprocessing of raw sequence data for PCR and sequencing error correction was performed by the immunoSEQ service. After being loaded into the immunoSEQ Analyzer, the data underwent further analysis with VDJtools v1.0.7. The paired Wilcoxon signed-rank test was used to test differences between patients and controls. What TCRdb holds here is the immuneACCESS table cut down to in-frame rearrangements. Part of the clones is not present; checked against another copy, under half of the missing clones reflect an unresolved V gene, and the others are unexplained. V and J calls plus clone size are reproduced from that table; the DNA served to infer D and trimming. The sample records 23,000 or so clones, approximately 91% of which are singletons. Roughly 0.7% of the sample is taken by the ten largest.

This entry is derived from a study of untreated major depressive disorder (dated by TCRdb to the late 2010s). At the level of the whole study: In this cross-sectional case-control comparison, antidepressant-free major depressive disorder patients and individually matched non-depressed controls were compared on T cell phenotype and TCR repertoire. The sequencing was a follow-up to the differences in Vbeta 5.1, Vbeta 11 and Vbeta 22 usage that flow cytometry had picked up across the whole cohort. The research as a whole found: Strict matching and exclusion criteria produced a comparatively small study sample, limiting generalizability of findings. The sequencing comparisons used one-tailed planned tests on only three preselected Vbeta families. Higher TRBV05-01 (Vbeta 5.1) usage among CD4+ T cells of depressed patients compared with controls was confirmed by sequencing, with p = 0.040 in a one-tailed test. In the sequencing data, TRBV25-01 and TRBV02-01 usage was found to follow the flow-cytometry pattern, although statistical significance was not reached. In every sequenced subject, all of the top five TRBV05-01 clones were private clones.

The chain links TRBV5-5 with TRBJ2-7, with the D gene not clear enough to name. What was sequenced was CD4+ T cells from PBMCs. The sequence came from a woman in her 30s with major depressive disorder. Read as DNA, the sequence is TGTGCCAGCGGGTCCCCCTACGAGCAGTACTTC. It translates to CASGSPYEQYF.